The 23 T cell receptor beta chains reported below all come from one sample, sequenced in a study of post-analysis software for immune sequencing data. Researchers reported that TCR beta cDNA libraries carried unique molecular identifiers. TCRdb re-derived calls from the PCR reads in MiXCR, one entry per CDR3 protein. The sample has 150,000 to 200,000 distinct CDR3 sequences, roughly 34% seen once. Sample: blood, taken after autologous hematopoietic stem cell transplantation. The source is a girl between 10 and 17 years old with multiple sclerosis.

A few counts support this clonotype. V is TRBV7-2 and J is TRBJ2-1; 9 positions match TRBD2. Germline CDR1 reads SGHTA; CDR2 reads FQGNSA. Trimming took 4 bases from V and 3 from J; bases not matched to a gene: 7. The CDR3 is made up of 16 amino acids. DNA of the CDR3: TGTGCCAGCAGCTCATGGGGAGCGGGAGGCTACAATGAGCAGTTCTTC. Translation: CASSSWGAGGYNEQFF.

This clonotype turned up a few times. This chain uses TRBV6-6 with TRBJ2-1, with TRBD2 matching over 12 bases. V lost 10 bases, J lost 6 bases, and 4 bases stayed unmatched. CDR1 is MNHNY and CDR2 is SVGAGI in the germline V gene (reference sequence). This CDR3 contains 13 residues. This CDR3 reads CATQTSGSNEQFF. CDR3 bases: TGTGCCACCCAGACTAGCGGGAGCAATGAGCAGTTCTTC.

V gene TRBV9 combines with J gene TRBJ1-5, with 7 positions matching TRBD1. This CDR3 comprises 13 residues. Losses at the gene ends were 3 bases for V and 4 bases for J; bases not matched to a gene: 1. The V gene's germline CDR1 is SGDLS and CDR2 YYNGEE. For the CDR3, the DNA is TGTGCCAGCAGCGAGACAGGGAATCAGCCCCAGCATTTT. Protein: CASSETGNQPQHF.

This clonotype was observed a few times. The chain combines TRBV6-5 with TRBJ1-2, with D unclear. Germline values: CDR1 MNHEY, CDR2 SVGAGI. CDR3 length equals 13 residues. V was shortened by 6 bases and J by 3 bases, with 11 bases between the two germline ends. CDR3 in DNA: TGTGCCAGCAGGCGCGGACCGGACTATGGCTACACCTTC. Its translation is CASRRGPDYGYTF.

This clonotype was seen more than once but under ten times. The chain recombines TRBV10-3 with TRBJ2-2; D is undetermined. Trimming took off 6 bases at V and 0 bases at J, with 2 bases between the two ends. The CDR3 length is 12 residues. Per germline, CDR1 ENHRY and CDR2 SYGVKD. The CDR3 coding sequence is TGTGCCATCAGGCCGAACACCGGGGAGCTGTTTTTT. The encoded protein is CAIRPNTGELFF.

Here the CDR3 reads CSAPKGHGSALYNEQFF. The CDR3 nucleotides read TGCAGTGCCCCTAAGGGACACGGAAGCGCTCTTTACAATGAGCAGTTCTTC. V is TRBV20-1 and J is TRBJ2-1; D might be TRBD1 (6 bases). V lost 6 bases to trimming and J lost 4 bases, with 25 bases between them. The germline V gene has CDR1 DFQATT and CDR2 SNEGSKA (reference sequence). This CDR3 region has 17 residues.

This clonotype has a handful of counts. The chain uses TRBV20-1 and TRBJ2-7; 13 bases map to TRBD2. The length of the CDR3 is 17 residues. CDR1 is DFQATT and CDR2 is SNEGSKA in the germline V gene (reference sequence). J lost 1 base, V lost 4 bases, and 10 bases had no gene match. The DNA of the CDR3 is TGCAGTGCTAATCTGACTAGCGGGAGGACGGGATCCTACGAGCAGTACTTC. Amino acid sequence: CSANLTSGRTGSYEQYF.

This clonotype was found a few times. The chain combines TRBV7-9 with TRBJ1-5; 9 nucleotides agree with TRBD1. The CDR3 totals 17 residues. The junction had 11 bases not matched to a gene; V was cut back by 4 bases and J by 4 bases. CDR1 is SEHNR and CDR2 is FQNEAQ in the germline V gene (reference sequence). The chain's CDR3 is CASSSDRDRVRNQPQHF. The CDR3 DNA reads as TGTGCCAGCAGCTCAGACAGGGACAGGGTAAGGAATCAGCCCCAGCATTTT.

V is TRBV12-3 or TRBV12-4 and J is TRBJ2-3; D call uncertain. The CDR3 is 12 amino acids. V lost 5 bases to trimming and J lost 1 base, with 4 bases between them. CDR3 loop: CASSVGTDTQYF. Written as DNA, the CDR3 is TGTGCCAGCAGTGTGGGCACAGATACGCAGTATTTT.

V gene TRBV27 combines with J gene TRBJ2-5, with 10 bases aligning to TRBD2. The DNA matches TRBJ2-7 better at its end, which makes the J call doubtful. Germline loops: CDR1 MNHEY, CDR2 SMNVEV (reference sequence). The CDR3 is made up of 14 amino acids. CDR3 DNA sequence: TGTGCCAGCAGTACCATGGGACTAGCGTACGAGCAGTACTTC. Its translation: CASSTMGLAYEQYF.

This clonotype was counted ten times or more. The chain carries TRBV28 and TRBJ1-4; D is uncertain. Trimming cost V 5 bases and J 3 bases, with 13 bases left between them. From germline, CDR1 is MDHEN and CDR2 SYDVKM. The CDR3 sequence is 15 residues long. CDR3 region: CASSVQTGPNEKLFF. The CDR3, as DNA: TGTGCCAGCAGTGTCCAGACCGGACCTAATGAAAAACTGTTTTTT.

The chain is built from TRBV5-1 and TRBJ2-7; 10 nucleotides match TRBD2. Trimming at V came to 4 bases and at J to 2 bases, leaving 6 bases not matched to a gene. The length of the CDR3 is 15 residues. CDR1 is SGHRS and CDR2 is YFSETQ in the germline V gene. The CDR3 DNA sequence: TGCGCCAGCAGCGCGGTAGCGGGAGGACCCTACGAGCAGTACTTC. Its translation is CASSAVAGGPYEQYF.

This clonotype was counted a few times. The chain employs TRBV21-1 and TRBJ2-5; the listed D gene, TRBD1, was not tested against the DNA. TRBV21-1 is reported as a pseudogene. CDR3 length: 15 residues. The CDR3 nucleotides are TGTGCCAGCAACTACCCGGGACAGGTCGAAGAGACCCAGTACTTC. Translated: CASNYPGQVEETQYF.

V usage is TRBV9 and J usage is TRBJ1-1; D is unclear. The germline V and J ends were trimmed by 0 bases and 4 bases, with 7 bases remaining between them. The CDR3 length is 13 residues. The germline V gene has CDR1 SGDLS and CDR2 YYNGEE. The CDR3 nucleotides are TGTGCCAGCAGCGTAGGTGAGAGCACTGAAGCTTTCTTT. It is translated as CASSVGESTEAFF.

V gene TRBV5-5 combines with J gene TRBJ2-1; 7 bases match TRBD2. Germline V gene data show CDR1 as SGHKS and CDR2 as YYEKEE (reference sequence). Trimming cost V 1 base and J 4 bases; bases outside gene matches: 8. CDR3 size: 16 residues. In DNA, the CDR3 is TGTGCCAGCAGCTTGTATTGGGAGGGCCTTTACAATGAGCAGTTCTTC. Protein: CASSLYWEGLYNEQFF.

This chain connects TRBV12-3 or TRBV12-4 to TRBJ1-1, with 9 bases that match TRBD1. This CDR3 comprises 17 residues. The junction had 11 bases not matched to a gene; V was cut back by 6 bases and J by 0 bases. Written as DNA, the CDR3 is TGTGCCAGCAGGAAAATAAGCCGGACAGGGGTGAACACTGAAGCTTTCTTT. Its protein product is CASRKISRTGVNTEAFF.

The chain joins TRBV10-1 to TRBJ1-2; D not certain. Germline V CDR1 and CDR2: WNHNN, SYGVQD (reference sequence). This CDR3 comprises 14 residues. The V gene lost 7 bases and the J gene lost 6 bases, with 18 bases spanning the gap. The CDR3 region has the DNA TGCGCCAGCACCAACCATGGCGCCGAGGATGGCTACACCTTC. Amino acids: CASTNHGAEDGYTF.

The chain has TRBV5-1 and TRBJ2-5; D perhaps matches TRBD1 (6 bases). The germline V gene encodes CDR1 SGHRS and CDR2 YFSETQ. The CDR3 covers 12 residues. The V end was cut by 2 bases, the J end by 11 bases, with 13 bases between. This CDR3 is CASSFTGSEQYF. CDR3 coding DNA: TGCGCCAGCAGCTTTACAGGGTCGGAGCAGTACTTC.

This clonotype was observed a handful of times. V and J are TRBV29-1 and TRBJ2-7, with D perhaps matching TRBD1 (7 bases). V gave up 5 bases and J gave up 3 bases, with 20 bases separating them. This CDR3 comprises 15 residues. Germline assignment: CDR1 SQVTM and CDR2 ANQGSEA. The CDR3: CSVPKEGALRYEQYF. As DNA, the CDR3 is TGCAGCGTTCCCAAGGAGGGGGCCCTCCGCTACGAGCAGTACTTC.

The rearrangement joins TRBV12-3 or TRBV12-4 to TRBJ2-5, with TRBD1 matching 9 bases. The V and J ends lost 5 bases and 1 base, in that order; junction bases with no gene match: 8. The CDR3 covers 16 residues. The chain's CDR3 is CASSTGGQGLQETQYF. In DNA form, the CDR3 reads TGTGCCAGCAGTACCGGGGGACAGGGACTCCAAGAGACCCAGTACTTC.

There are a few counts of this clonotype. The chain has TRBV6-1 and TRBJ1-2; 7 bases are a match to TRBD1. CDR1 is MNHNS and CDR2 is SASEGT in the germline V gene. The CDR3 covers 14 residues. The V segment lost 6 bases and the J segment 4 bases; nucleotides outside the gene matches: 8. The CDR3 DNA reads TGTGCCAGCAGCACAGGGGACCAACGCTATGGCTACACCTTC. Encoded protein: CASSTGDQRYGYTF.

The chain combines TRBV2 with TRBJ2-7, with a tentative D call TRBD1 (6 bases). The V end lost 6 bases, the J end lost 3 bases, and 15 bases lay between the germline ends. The CDR3 has 14 amino acids. Germline CDR1 SNHLY, CDR2 FYNNEI. The CDR3 DNA reads TGTGCCAGCAGGCCCGGGACACGACGCTACGAGCAGTACTTC. Its translation: CASRPGTRRYEQYF.

The sample holds a few counts of this clonotype. CDR3 coding DNA: TGTGCCAGCAGGCTCCCCTGGACTAGCGGACCTGGGAACTCCTACAATGAGCAGTTCTTC. It specifies CASRLPWTSGPGNSYNEQFF. The rearrangement links TRBV28 to TRBJ2-1, with 10 nucleotides matching TRBD2. V dropped 6 bases and J dropped 0; count of bases not matched to a gene: 17. Germline values: CDR1 MDHEN, CDR2 SYDVKM. The CDR3 runs to 20 residues.